This record looks at one T cell receptor beta chain sequence and its context. This record belongs to a study of OX40 agonist ivuxolimab in advanced cancers. V was cut by 6 bases and J by 2 bases, with 14 bases left in between. Germline V gives CDR1 SEHNR, CDR2 FQNEAQ (reference sequence). The CDR3 runs to 15 residues. Clones were sequenced by immunoSEQ multiplex PCR, and TCRdb holds only the in-frame ones, with some missing. Of 40,000 to 50,000 clones listed, about 87% are singletons. The sample in question was CD4+ or CD8+ T cells sorted from blood, obtained in a trial of the OX40 agonist ivuxolimab. The source is an adult with an advanced solid tumor such as melanoma, head and neck, liver or kidney cancer. The genes are TRBV7-9 and TRBJ2-4, with a possible D match to TRBD1 (5 bases). The CDR3 reads CASRGRESTKNIQYF. The CDR3 DNA follows: TGTGCCAGCAGGGGCAGGGAAAGTACCAAAAACATTCAGTACTTC.